This T cell receptor beta chain was sequenced for a study of regulatory T cells in long-lasting Graves disease. Study results and caveats: Patients with persistent disease showed a bias toward TRBV28, TRBJ1-2 and TRBJ2-5.

Documented time point: newly diagnosed GD, antithyroid drugs for less than 3 months. Following extraction of RNA from PBMCs, that RNA was used to make the TCR library. The guidelines of the American Thyroid Association were the basis for diagnosing Graves' disease. HTBI primers from iRepertoire and Arm-PCR of CDR3 regions yielded the TCR beta libraries. TCRdb called the multiplex PCR reads again in MiXCR, with one record for every CDR3 protein. The table includes around 420,000 distinct CDR3 sequences, approximately 16% detected once. CDR3 length equals 20 residues. Germline V gene lookup returns CDR1 DFQATT and CDR2 SNEGSKA (reference sequence). With 1 base clipped from V and 2 bases from J, the junction kept 14 bases outside the gene matches. This clonotype was recorded a few times. Its antigen remains unknown. Separately, the same data were catalogued under a study of T cells in Graves' hyperthyroidism and ophthalmopathy. That investigation notes: Clinical symptoms, serum thyroxine, TRAb, thyroid ultrasound and orbital computed tomography established diagnosis. First-round RT-PCR of the TCR CDR3 relied on the HTBI primer set.

The sequence came from a woman in her 40s with Graves disease. V and J are TRBV20-1 and TRBJ2-6; 10 nucleotides align to TRBD2. This specimen was peripheral blood mononuclear cells (PBMCs), taken at new diagnosis, from a patient treated with antithyroid drugs. The chain's CDR3 is CSARGPLGLAEAPGANVLTF. DNA of the CDR3: TGCAGTGCTAGAGGACCACTAGGACTAGCGGAGGCCCCTGGGGCCAACGTCCTGACTTTC.